The 10 T cell receptor beta chains presented below share a single source sample, sequenced in a study of cytomegalovirus exposure and HLA in healthy donors. The protocol was immunoSEQ multiplex PCR, while the TCRdb copy is restricted to in-frame clones and leaves out a portion. This sample carries under 250,000 clones, over 75% of them seen once, and the ten largest clones take about 12%. The sequenced sample was PBMCs. The receptors shown here come from a man between 18 and 35 years old in good health and CMV-seropositive.

The chain employs TRBV7-9 and TRBJ1-2; 9 nucleotides agree with TRBD1. Germline trimming cut 4 bases from V and 4 bases from J; bases unmatched to any gene: 7. Germline loops: CDR1 SEHNR, CDR2 FQNEAQ (reference sequence). This CDR3 has 15 amino acids. The CDR3 protein is CASSSQGALGYGYTF. The CDR3 region has the DNA TGTGCCAGCAGCTCACAGGGGGCGCTGGGCTATGGCTACACCTTC.

This clone was found once. This sequence joins TRBV4-3 and TRBJ2-7; a possible D gene is TRBD1 (5 bases). Germline values: CDR1 LGHNA, CDR2 YSLEER. The V end was cut by 1 base, the J end by 3 bases, with 10 bases between. This CDR3 has 14 amino acids. CDR3 in DNA: TGCGCCAGCAGCCAAGCCACAGGTCGCTACGAGCAGTACTTC. Its translation is CASSQATGRYEQYF.

The CDR3 here is CASSSDSGANVLTF. CDR3 DNA: TGTGCCAGCAGCTCAGACTCTGGGGCCAACGTCCTGACTTTC. This rearrangement joins TRBV7-6 to TRBJ2-6, with unresolved D. Germline V gene lookup returns CDR1 SGHVS and CDR2 FNYEAQ. V was shortened by 4 bases and J by 0 bases, with 4 bases between the two germline ends. The CDR3 has 14 amino acids.

The chain couples TRBV14 to TRBJ2-1, with 8 nucleotides matching TRBD2. The CDR3 totals 16 residues. Trimming cost V 4 bases and J 2 bases; bases outside gene matches: 7. The germline V gene has CDR1 SGHDN and CDR2 FVKESK. CDR3 DNA sequence: TGTGCCAGCAGCCCCTACCCGGGAGGGACCTACAATGAGCAGTTCTTC. It specifies CASSPYPGGTYNEQFF.

The chain links TRBV6-5 to TRBJ2-7, with unresolved D. The ends were cut back, 6 bases at V and 3 bases at J, with 15 bases in the middle. The V gene's germline CDR1 is MNHEY and CDR2 SVGAGI. The CDR3 has 14 amino acids. DNA for the CDR3: TGTGCCAGCAGCCTTGGGTGGCTGGGCTACGAGCAGTACTTC. Its translation is CASSLGWLGYEQYF.

The CDR3 loop reads CASRALGRHTEAFF. The CDR3 DNA is TGTGCCAGCCGCGCTTTGGGCAGGCACACTGAAGCTTTCTTT. This chain joins TRBV27 and TRBJ1-1, with D hard to call. Germline V lookup: CDR1 MNHEY, CDR2 SMNVEV (reference sequence). CDR3 size: 14 residues. The V end lost 8 bases, the J end lost 3 bases, and 16 bases lay between the germline ends.

This chain uses TRBV7-9 with TRBJ2-2; no reliable D call. This CDR3 is 11 amino acids long. V lost 3 bases and J lost 7, with 3 bases in between. Germline loops: CDR1 SEHNR, CDR2 FQNEAQ (reference sequence). The CDR3 region is CASSLIGELFF. The DNA for the CDR3 is TGTGCCAGCAGCTTGATCGGGGAGCTGTTTTTT.

The chain joins TRBV5-8 to TRBJ2-1; D not certain. V gave up 0 bases and J gave up 6 bases, with 7 bases separating them. Germline CDR1 reads SGHTS; CDR2 reads YDEGEE. The CDR3 contains 13 residues. The CDR3 bases are TGTGCCAGCAGCTTGGAGGGTTCCAATGAGCAGTTCTTC. This encodes CASSLEGSNEQFF.

This chain links TRBV19 with TRBJ2-7; 10 bases fit TRBD1. Unmatched junction bases numbered 4, after V lost 5 bases and J lost 6 bases. The CDR3 spans 13 residues. Germline CDR1 is LNHDA and CDR2 is SQIVND (reference sequence). The CDR3 loop reads CASSLGDRGEQYF. In DNA form, the CDR3 reads TGTGCCAGTAGTCTCGGGGACAGGGGCGAGCAGTACTTC.

There are a few counts of this clone. This chain uses TRBV5-1 with TRBJ2-5, with TRBD2 identical over 8 bases. CDR1 is SGHRS, CDR2 YFSETQ, per germline. The CDR3 contains 16 residues. V lost 0 bases, J lost 4 bases, and 8 bases stayed unmatched. The CDR3 loop is CASSLAGGAQGETQYF. The CDR3 DNA is TGCGCCAGCAGCTTGGCCGGGGGGGCGCAGGGAGAGACCCAGTACTTC.